This passage covers 25 T cell receptor beta chains from one sample sequenced in a study of vaccination and CD4 T cells after COVID-19. These receptors have no identified antigens. Treatment described: roughly nine-day PBMC culture with coronavirus spike peptide pools or control peptides (ViraFEST assay). Oncomine TCR Beta short-read sequencing was applied to DNA from cultured CD4+ T cells. MiXCR, applied by TCRdb to the PCR reads, yields one record per CDR3 protein. The sample has roughly 4,200 distinct CDR3 sequences; 21% are singletons. Sequencing was done on a sample of CD4+ T cells from blood, cultured in vitro. The receptors stem from a human donor who had recovered from COVID-19.

In this sample, this clonotype turned up a few times. The chain employs TRBV20-1 and TRBJ2-7; maybe TRBD2 (7 bases). The CDR3 is 14 residues long. Germline V gene data show CDR1 as DFQATT and CDR2 as SNEGSKA (reference sequence). The V and J ends lost 5 bases and 1 base respectively, with 15 bases between them. The CDR3 protein is CSAEQGGRSYEQYF. CDR3 nucleotides: TGCAGTGCTGAACAGGGAGGGCGGTCCTACGAGCAGTACTTC.

This clonotype has just a few counts. For the CDR3, the DNA is TGCAGTGCTAGACCCACCGGGACCGTGAACTATGGCTACACCTTC. Amino acids: CSARPTGTVNYGYTF. The chain uses TRBV20-1 and TRBJ1-2; weak D call: TRBD1 (5 bases). This CDR3 has 15 residues. Per germline, CDR1 DFQATT and CDR2 SNEGSKA (reference sequence). The V end was cut by 2 bases, the J end by 2 bases, with 15 bases between.

The chain has TRBV10-2 and TRBJ1-2; D perhaps matches TRBD1 (5 bases). The CDR3 extends over 12 amino acids. Germline CDR1 WSHSY, CDR2 SAAADI. Trimming took 3 bases from V and 6 from J, leaving 8 bases between them. The CDR3 spells CASSEAGDGYTF. As DNA, the CDR3 is TGCGCCAGCAGTGAAGCGGGGGATGGCTACACCTTC.

By frequency in the sample, this clonotype is large. V and J are TRBV7-9 and TRBJ1-1; TRBD1 is a possible D gene (6 bases). This CDR3 region has 13 residues. Germline-derived CDR1 and CDR2 are SEHNR and FQNEAQ (reference sequence). Deletions cut 5 bases from V and 4 bases from J, with 11 bases between. The CDR3 DNA follows: TGTGCCAGCAGCGTTGAGACAGGCACTGAAGCTTTCTTT. Translated, it gives CASSVETGTEAFF.

By share, this clonotype counts as medium-sized (0.01 to 0.1%). The V and J genes are TRBV12-3 or TRBV12-4 and TRBJ2-5, with D perhaps TRBD2 (7 bases). V was trimmed by 5 bases and J by 3 bases, leaving 10 bases between them. The CDR3 consists of 13 residues. CDR3 loop: CASSTGREETQYF. The CDR3 coding sequence is TGTGCCAGCAGTACAGGGAGGGAAGAGACCCAGTACTTC.

This clonotype qualifies as medium-sized (0.01 to 0.1%). This chain connects TRBV7-9 to TRBJ2-2; D is uncertain. The V gene's germline CDR1 is SEHNR and CDR2 FQNEAQ (reference sequence). The CDR3 is 10 amino acids. Deletions cut 8 bases from V and 7 bases from J, with 5 bases between. CDR3 region: CASGDGELFF. CDR3 coding DNA: TGTGCCAGCGGTGACGGGGAGCTGTTTTTT.

Notes on this clonotype: This clone may be a read error of a much larger clone one base away. The J gene is TRBJ2-1, the V gene TRBV2; tentative D call: TRBD1 (6 bases). Germline assignment: CDR1 SNHLY and CDR2 FYNNEI. The CDR3 covers 13 residues. Trimming cost V 8 bases and J 3 bases, with 11 bases left between them. CDR3 protein: CASQNRVYNEQFF. The CDR3 DNA follows: TGTGCCAGCCAAAACAGGGTCTACAATGAGCAGTTCTTC.

This clonotype was seen a few times. The chain links TRBV7-3 to TRBJ1-1, with a tentative D call TRBD1 (6 bases). Germline V lookup: CDR1 SGHTA, CDR2 FQGTGA. This CDR3 is built from 13 residues. Trimming pared 3 bases from V and 3 bases from J, leaving 8 bases between. In DNA form, the CDR3 reads TGTGCCAGCAGCTTGAGGGGGGACACTGAAGCTTTCTTT. It codes for CASSLRGDTEAFF.

This clonotype qualifies as medium-sized (0.01 to 0.1%). The gene calls are TRBV27 and TRBJ1-2, with D possibly being TRBD1 (5 bases). Germline V gene data show CDR1 as MNHEY and CDR2 as SMNVEV (reference sequence). This CDR3 has 13 amino acids. V lost 6 bases to trimming and J lost 2 bases, with 10 bases between them. CDR3 nucleotides: TGTGCCAGCAGAGAACAGGAGAACTATGGCTACACCTTC. Translating gives CASREQENYGYTF.

The chain has TRBV10-3 and TRBJ2-4; D is possibly TRBD2 (6 bases). Germline CDR1 and CDR2: ENHRY and SYGVKD. The CDR3 length is 11 residues. Trimming pared 11 bases from V and 8 bases from J, leaving 13 bases between. The CDR3 region has the DNA TGTGCCGTTGGCCCGGGGGACATTCAGTACTTC. This gives the protein CAVGPGDIQYF.

The V call is TRBV30, the J call TRBJ1-2; D remains unclear. Trimming pared 8 bases from V and 6 bases from J, leaving 13 bases between. CDR1 is GTSNPN and CDR2 is SVGIG in the germline V gene (reference sequence). This CDR3 region has 11 residues. CDR3 in DNA: TGTGCCGCGGACGGTCGAAATGGCTACACCTTC. This encodes CAADGRNGYTF.

The chain is built from TRBV20-1 and TRBJ1-5; D not resolved. The V end lost 0 bases, the J end lost 4 bases, and 10 bases lay between the germline ends. Per germline, CDR1 DFQATT and CDR2 SNEGSKA (reference sequence). The CDR3 is 14 amino acids. CDR3 protein: CSARDLGRNQPQHF. The DNA of the CDR3 is TGCAGTGCTAGAGATTTAGGGAGGAATCAGCCCCAGCATTTT.

This clonotype has just a few counts. The chain couples TRBV11-3 to TRBJ1-2, with D possibly TRBD1 on 6 matching bases. Germline V CDR1 and CDR2: SGHNT, YENEEA. The germline V and J ends were trimmed by 3 bases and 8 bases, with 16 bases remaining between them. The CDR3 runs 14 residues. CDR3 residues: CASSFPAQGKGYTF. The CDR3 DNA sequence: TGTGCCAGCAGCTTCCCCGCCCAGGGGAAGGGCTACACCTTC. Complete variable domain (other parts from reference TRBV11-3 and TRBJ1-2): EAGVVQSPRYKIIEKKQPVAFWCNPISGHNTLYWYLQNLGQGPELLIRYENEEAVDDSQLPKDRFSAERLKGVDSTLKIQPAELGDSAVYLCASSFPAQGKGYTFGSGTRLTVV.

The CDR3 DNA follows: TGTGCCAGCAGCTTAGATGGGTCTAGTCAGCCCCAGCATTTT. It is translated as CASSLDGSSQPQHF. The V and J genes are TRBV11-2 and TRBJ1-5, with unresolved D. Trimming took 0 bases from V and 6 from J, leaving 9 bases between them. Germline values: CDR1 SGHAT, CDR2 FQNNGV. The CDR3 totals 14 residues.

On this clonotype itself: A much larger clonotype is one base distant, so this may be a read error. The chain combines TRBV7-9 with TRBJ1-2, with no clear D. Trimming cost V 5 bases and J 4 bases, with 14 bases left between them. This CDR3 has 14 amino acids. From germline, CDR1 is SEHNR and CDR2 FQNEAQ (reference sequence). The DNA for the CDR3 is TGTGCCAGCAGCAGAGACTGGACTATCTATGGCTACACCTTC. This sequence encodes CASSRDWTIYGYTF.

On this clonotype: A read error may be the cause here, since a much bigger clone is one base away. This rearrangement joins TRBV20-1 to TRBJ1-6; D remains ambiguous. This CDR3 has 15 amino acids. The germline CDR1 and CDR2 sequences are DFQATT and SNEGSKA (reference sequence). The CDR3 nucleotides are TGCAGTGCTAGAGTTGGACCGCTCTATATTTCACCCCTCCACTTT. Translation: CSARVGPLYISPLHF.

V and J are TRBV6-2 or TRBV6-3 and TRBJ2-2; 7 bases map to TRBD1. V gave up 6 bases and J gave up 7 bases; unmatched junction bases: 8. The CDR3 is 14 amino acids. Germline loops: CDR1 MNHEY, CDR2 SVGEGT. CDR3 DNA: TGTGCCAGCAGGTCGACAGGGAGAAGCGGGGAGCTGTTTTTT. This translates into CASRSTGRSGELFF.

This clonotype was found a few times. The chain recombines TRBV7-8 with TRBJ1-5, with a possible D match to TRBD1 (5 bases). In germline, CDR1 is SGHVS, CDR2 FQNEAQ. The CDR3 is 15 residues long. V was trimmed by 2 bases and J by 7 bases, leaving 15 bases between them. The CDR3 spells CASSLSQGAVQPQHF. CDR3 DNA: TGTGCCAGCAGCTTAAGTCAGGGTGCAGTACAGCCCCAGCATTTT. Full variable domain (outside the CDR3, taken from reference TRBV7-8 and TRBJ1-5): GAGVSQSPRYKVAKRGQDVALRCDPISGHVSLFWYQQALGQGPEFLTYFQNEAQLDKSGLPSDRFFAERPEGSVSTLKIQRTQQEDSAVYLCASSLSQGAVQPQHFGDGTRLSIL.

This clonotype is medium-sized by share. J is TRBJ1-6 and V is TRBV20-1, with a weak D call TRBD1 (6 bases). The CDR3 has 14 residues. Germline V gene lookup returns CDR1 DFQATT and CDR2 SNEGSKA (reference sequence). Deletions cut 3 bases from V and 10 bases from J, with 16 bases between. The DNA for the CDR3 is TGCAGTGCTAGTCATCAGGGGAAGGGGTCACCCCTCCACTTT. Protein: CSASHQGKGSPLHF.

The chain has TRBV5-1 and TRBJ1-5, with 7 bases fitting TRBD1. Germline CDR1 reads SGHRS; CDR2 reads YFSETQ. The ends lost 0 bases at V and 7 bases at J; junction bases unmatched: 10. This CDR3 has 16 amino acids. CDR3 protein: CASSLGDRQGGQPQHF. CDR3 sequence (DNA): TGCGCCAGCAGCTTGGGTGACCGACAGGGCGGGCAGCCCCAGCATTTT.

This clonotype was detected only a few times. The CDR3 sequence is CASSPEQGGSPLHF. The CDR3 DNA sequence: TGTGCCAGCTCACCTGAGCAGGGCGGCTCACCCCTCCACTTT. This sequence joins TRBV18 and TRBJ1-6, with D maybe TRBD1 (5 bases). CDR3 size: 14 residues. CDR1 and CDR2 from the germline V gene are KGHSH and LQKENI. V shed 3 bases and J shed 10 bases, with 13 bases lying between them.

The chain couples TRBV20-1 to TRBJ2-1, with TRBD2 matching over 14 bases. The CDR3 runs 18 residues. Germline CDR1 and CDR2: DFQATT and SNEGSKA (reference sequence). The trim removed 6 bases at V and 5 bases at J, leaving 15 bases unmatched. CDR3 region: CSAQGTSGGPVLDNEQFF. CDR3 coding DNA: TGCAGTGCCCAAGGGACTAGCGGGGGTCCCGTGTTGGACAATGAGCAGTTCTTC.

This clonotype appeared a few times. The chain has TRBV6-1 and TRBJ2-2; 9 bases fit TRBD1. J lost 6 bases, V lost 5 bases, and 13 bases had no gene match. Germline CDR1 and CDR2: MNHNS and SASEGT. This CDR3 comprises 17 residues. The CDR3 DNA sequence: TGTGCCAGCAGTCGCGGGACAGGGACTCCCACCGCCGGGGAGCTGTTTTTT. Residues: CASSRGTGTPTAGELFF.

Only a few counts were recorded for this clonotype. J is TRBJ1-3 and V is TRBV4-1; the D gene is possibly TRBD1 (5 bases). Germline CDR1 is MGHRA and CDR2 is YSYEKL. Between the trimmed V and J ends, which lost 1 base and 2 bases, there was a span of 12 bases. This CDR3 region has 16 residues. The CDR3 DNA sequence: TGCGCCAGCAGCCAAGGAGGGCAGGGTGCTGGAAACACCATATATTTT. It specifies CASSQGGQGAGNTIYF.

The rearrangement joins TRBV5-5 to TRBJ1-6; D is undetermined. Trimming pared 5 bases from V and 5 bases from J, leaving 11 bases between. CDR3 length equals 14 residues. Germline V gives CDR1 SGHKS, CDR2 YYEKEE (reference sequence). The CDR3 spells CASRSSPDNSPLHF. The DNA for the CDR3 is TGTGCCAGCAGATCGAGTCCAGATAATTCACCCCTCCACTTT.